This note documents a single TCR beta chain sequence. The antigen is not known. This CDR3 region has 13 residues. The V gene lost 7 bases and the J gene lost 6 bases, with 14 bases spanning the gap. Germline loops: CDR1 SGHNT, CDR2 YYREEE (reference sequence). In TCRdb, the reads were re-called with MiXCR into one record per CDR3 protein. The sample lists hundreds of thousands of distinct CDR3 sequences, around 32% occurring once. The sample is drawn from a study of T cell repertoires in cytomegalovirus infection. Turning to the study itself: A matching HLA type, together with CMV infection, was signaled by public TCR beta signatures.

The chain carries TRBV5-4 and TRBJ2-1, with D unclear. This TCR was sampled from a human donor in good health (CMV status not recorded). Some clones in this sample may be carry-over from other donors' samples. Sequences were derived from cultured PBMCs, sampled from culture after CMV antigen stimulation. CDR3 protein: CASRSIPSNEQFF. CDR3 DNA sequence: TGTGCCAGCCGGTCAATCCCGTCCAATGAGCAGTTCTTC.